This T cell receptor beta chain was captured by sequencing in a study of a mutant IDH1 vaccine in newly diagnosed glioma. Study-level background: Treated patients comprised around 62% males and around 38% females, mean age approximately 42 years. Therapy received beforehand was radiotherapy, temozolomide, or both, with most patients given both.

Using immunoSEQ multiplex PCR, the repertoire was profiled, and TCRdb retains in-frame clones only, with some absent. The sample lists about 66,000 clones, 65% to 90% occurring once. Specified time point: baseline, week 1 (first vaccination visit). The treatment was: pre-vaccination baseline after standard-of-care therapy. The donors had new WHO grade 3 or 4 astrocytomas; these were IDH1-mutant and ATRX-lost. The CDR3 totals 14 residues. The J segment lost 6 bases and the V segment lost 5 bases, leaving 4 bases of the junction unmatched. Germline V gene lookup returns CDR1 MNHEY and CDR2 SVGAGI. This clone has just one count.

The sequence came from a man aged 25-45 years with glioma. The V gene is TRBV6-5, the J gene TRBJ1-6; 7 bases match TRBD1. The source material was PBMCs, sampled from a glioma patient treated with radiotherapy, temozolomide or both. CDR3 DNA: TGTGCCAGCAGTCAGACAGGGAGTAATTCACCCCTCCACTTT. Translating gives CASSQTGSNSPLHF.